The 5 T cell receptor beta chains in this list originate from one sample, sequenced in a study of cytomegalovirus exposure and HLA in healthy donors. 13 Jbeta primers and 60 Vbeta primers were used for the PCR. This table comes from immunoSEQ multiplex PCR, and its TCRdb copy is limited to in-frame clones, with some not included. The data hold under 200,000 clones, with 60% to 85% observed a single time. Sequenced sample: PBMCs. The source of these receptors is a woman aged 50 to 60 in good health and CMV-seropositive.

The V call is TRBV20-1, the J call TRBJ2-7; D might be TRBD2 (6 bases). The germline CDR1 and CDR2 sequences are DFQATT and SNEGSKA (reference sequence). Trimming took off 4 bases at V and 7 bases at J, with 11 bases between the two ends. The CDR3 has 11 amino acids. In nucleotides, the CDR3 is TGCAGTGCTAACGGGGCGGGGGAGCAGTACTTC. Translation: CSANGAGEQYF.

The genes are TRBV18 and TRBJ1-2, with D uncertain. Germline-derived CDR1 and CDR2 are KGHSH and LQKENI. This CDR3 is 16 amino acids long. With 2 bases removed from V and 7 bases from J, the gap between germline ends came to 20 bases. The CDR3 reads CASSPAGARRFRGYTF. The CDR3, as DNA: TGTGCCAGCTCACCAGCAGGCGCGCGCCGATTTCGTGGCTACACCTTC.

This sequence joins TRBV19 and TRBJ2-5; no clear D gene. The CDR3 spans 13 residues. The V gene's germline CDR1 is LNHDA and CDR2 SQIVND (reference sequence). V lost 10 bases and J 1 base, leaving 13 bases between the germline ends. The CDR3 region has the DNA TGTGCCACCAGCAGCAGGCCCCAAGAGACCCAGTACTTC. Translated, it gives CATSSRPQETQYF.

The chain links TRBV6-1 to TRBJ2-7, with no clear D. Between the trimmed V and J ends, which lost 5 bases and 3 bases, there was a span of 14 bases. Per germline, CDR1 MNHNS and CDR2 SASEGT. This CDR3 spans 14 amino acids. The CDR3 reads CASSHLAPVYEQYF. The CDR3 DNA is TGTGCCAGCAGTCATCTGGCCCCCGTCTACGAGCAGTACTTC.

This sequence joins TRBV13 and TRBJ2-5, with 8 bases lining up with TRBD2. The ends lost 5 bases at V and 1 base at J; junction bases unmatched: 3. Germline values: CDR1 PRHDT, CDR2 FYEKMQ (reference sequence). The CDR3 loop spans 14 amino acids. This CDR3 is CASSPRGAQETQYF. The CDR3 DNA sequence: TGTGCCAGCAGCCCGCGGGGGGCCCAAGAGACCCAGTACTTC.